This T cell receptor beta chain was sequenced in a study of T-cell memory formation after mild COVID-19. The table lists this clonotype with a few counts. Its antigen remains unidentified. General observations from the study: Certain responding clones were present in pre-infection memory, suggesting participation of cross-reactive memory. From day 15 to 85, contracting clones were balanced between CD4 and CD8, whereas later expanders leaned toward CD4+. Day 37-peaking second-wave clones had unconfirmed SARS-CoV-2 specificity. Most CD4+ clones that shrank were in CM and EM, while CD8+ ones turned up in EMRA.

Each CDR3 protein gets one entry after TCRdb re-called the 5' RACE reads with MiXCR. The sample shows about 430,000 distinct CDR3 sequences, approximately 19% of them seen only once. The receptor comes from a man aged 18 to 30 who had mild COVID-19 (a few samples of this study predate the infection). Cell type and time point are not known. Sequences were obtained from PBMCs or a T cell subset sorted from them (not recorded which).

The CDR3 DNA is TGTGCCAGCAGTTCAGACCCGACACGTCCTAGCACAGATACGCAGTATTTT. It is translated as CASSSDPTRPSTDTQYF. The rearrangement joins TRBV28 to TRBJ2-3, with D unresolved. Germline CDR1 reads MDHEN; CDR2 reads SYDVKM. The CDR3 is 17 residues long. With 4 bases removed from V and 0 bases from J, the gap between germline ends came to 17 bases.